What follows are 8 T cell receptor beta chains derived from one specimen sequenced in a study of blood T cell repertoires in COVID-19. Measured with immunoSEQ multiplex PCR; TCRdb has only the in-frame clones, and not every one. The sample holds roughly 150,000 clones; 86% are singletons and the top ten take approximately 4%. The specimen was peripheral blood. The source is a woman aged 70 to 79 with acute or convalescent COVID-19.

CDR3 protein: CASSSRTGGQFF. The CDR3 DNA is TGTGCCAGCAGCTCGAGGACAGGCGGACAGTTCTTC. This chain joins TRBV11-2 and TRBJ2-1, with 7 bases that match TRBD1. The germline V gene encodes CDR1 SGHAT and CDR2 FQNNGV. CDR3 length: 12 residues. The V gene end was trimmed by 4 bases and the J gene end by 13 bases; junction bases not matched to a gene: 7.

The chain combines TRBV2 with TRBJ2-2; D is perhaps TRBD1 (6 bases). V was cut by 7 bases and J by 0 bases, with 6 bases left in between. This CDR3 has 13 amino acids. Germline assignment: CDR1 SNHLY and CDR2 FYNNEI. The CDR3 DNA reads as TGTGCCAGCAAGGGGGCGAACACCGGGGAGCTGTTTTTT. Its protein product is CASKGANTGELFF.

The V call is TRBV27, the J call TRBJ1-2, with D hard to call. Germline CDR1 is MNHEY and CDR2 is SMNVEV (reference sequence). Trimming took 3 bases from V and 4 from J, leaving 9 bases between them. The CDR3 consists of 13 residues. Here the CDR3 reads CASSLSGLYGYTF. CDR3 in DNA: TGTGCCAGCAGTTTGTCAGGCCTCTATGGCTACACCTTC.

The V call is TRBV3-1 (or the pseudogene TRBV3-2), the J call TRBJ1-6; D unclear. Trimming took 3 bases from V and 7 from J, leaving 7 bases between them. The germline V gene has CDR1 LGHDT and CDR2 YNNKEL (reference sequence). The CDR3 is made up of 13 amino acids. The CDR3 loop reads CASSQNRNSPLHF. The CDR3 DNA follows: TGTGCCAGCAGCCAGAACAGAAATTCACCCCTCCACTTT.

The gene calls are TRBV18 and TRBJ1-2; perhaps TRBD1 as D (6 bases). The germline V gene has CDR1 KGHSH and CDR2 LQKENI. Trimming removed 0 bases at V and 6 bases at J, with 14 bases between. CDR3 size: 15 residues. The CDR3 sequence: CASSPPTGSLHGYTF. The DNA of the CDR3 is TGTGCCAGCTCACCACCGACAGGTTCTTTGCATGGCTACACCTTC.

A single count supports this clone. The rearrangement joins TRBV10-3 to TRBJ2-7; a possible D gene is TRBD1 (6 bases). V lost 6 bases to trimming and J lost 2 bases, with 11 bases between them. The germline CDR1 and CDR2 sequences are ENHRY and SYGVKD. This CDR3 is 13 amino acids long. The CDR3 protein is CAIRTGPAYEQYF. In DNA, the CDR3 is TGTGCCATCAGAACAGGGCCAGCCTACGAGCAGTACTTC.

The chain links TRBV29-1 to TRBJ1-3, with TRBD1 identical over 9 bases. Trimming at V came to 5 bases and at J to 8 bases, leaving 16 bases not matched to a gene. Germline V CDR1 and CDR2: SQVTM, ANQGSEA. The CDR3 spans 16 residues. CDR3 region: CSVSSGGDRVRDTIYF. CDR3 bases: TGCAGCGTTTCGAGTGGAGGGGACAGGGTACGGGACACCATATATTTT. The full variable domain, rest sourced from reference TRBV29-1 and TRBJ1-3, is SAVISQKPSRDICQRGTSLTIQCQVDSQVTMMFWYRQQPGQSLTLIATANQGSEATYESGFVIDKFPISRPNLTFSTLTVSNMSPEDSSIYLCSVSSGGDRVRDTIYFGEGSWLTVV.

In its sample, this clone was seen once. The J gene is TRBJ1-4, the V gene TRBV7-9, with D perhaps matching TRBD1 (5 bases). CDR1 is SEHNR, CDR2 FQNEAQ, per germline (reference sequence). Trimming left V 1 base short and J 8 bases short, with 11 bases between. The CDR3 sequence is 14 residues long. The CDR3 reads CASSLGQGGEKLFF. The CDR3 DNA reads as TGTGCCAGCAGCTTAGGGCAGGGTGGCGAAAAACTGTTTTTT.